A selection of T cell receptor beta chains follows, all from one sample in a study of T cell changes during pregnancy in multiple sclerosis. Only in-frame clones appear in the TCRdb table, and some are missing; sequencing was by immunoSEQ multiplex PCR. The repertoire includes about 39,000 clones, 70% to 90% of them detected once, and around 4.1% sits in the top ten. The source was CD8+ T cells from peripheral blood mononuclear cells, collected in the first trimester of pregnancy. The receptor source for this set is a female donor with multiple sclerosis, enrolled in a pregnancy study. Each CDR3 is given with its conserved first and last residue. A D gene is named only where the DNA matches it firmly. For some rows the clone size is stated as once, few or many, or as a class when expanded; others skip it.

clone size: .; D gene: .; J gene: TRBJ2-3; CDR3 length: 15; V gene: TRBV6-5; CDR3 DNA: TGTGCCAGCAGCGTTGGACAGTTTGTAGCAGATACGCAGTATTTT; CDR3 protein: CASSVGQFVADTQYF
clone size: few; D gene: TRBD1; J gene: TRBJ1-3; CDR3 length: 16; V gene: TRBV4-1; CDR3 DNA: TGCGCCAGCAGCCAAGTAGGGACAGGGGCTGGAAACACCATATATTTT; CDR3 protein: CASSQVGTGAGNTIYF
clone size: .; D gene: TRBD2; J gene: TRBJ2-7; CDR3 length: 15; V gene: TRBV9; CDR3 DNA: TGTGCCAGCAGCGCCCTAGCGGGGGCTGCCTACGAGCAGTACTTC; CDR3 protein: CASSALAGAAYEQYF
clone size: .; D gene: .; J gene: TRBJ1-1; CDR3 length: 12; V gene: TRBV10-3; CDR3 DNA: TGTGCCTCGAGGACACTGAACACTGAAGCTTTCTTT; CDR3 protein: CASRTLNTEAFF
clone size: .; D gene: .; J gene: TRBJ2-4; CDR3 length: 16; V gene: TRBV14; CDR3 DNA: TGTGCCAGCAGCCAAGGAATTGCTATACAGAAAAACATTCAGTACTTC; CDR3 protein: CASSQGIAIQKNIQYF
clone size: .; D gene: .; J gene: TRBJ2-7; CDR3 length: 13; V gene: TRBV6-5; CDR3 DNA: TGTGCCAGCAGTTTGGGTCTCCAGGGGGAGCAGTACTTC; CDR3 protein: CASSLGLQGEQYF
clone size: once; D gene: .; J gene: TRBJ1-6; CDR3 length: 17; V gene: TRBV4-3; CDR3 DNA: TGCGCCAGCAGCCAAGATCGCGCAGGGCGGGACCATTCACCCCTCCACTTT; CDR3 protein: CASSQDRAGRDHSPLHF
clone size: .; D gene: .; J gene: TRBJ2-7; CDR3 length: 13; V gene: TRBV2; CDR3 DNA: TGTGCCAGCAGTGAGGAGGGGGACTACGAGCAGTACTTC; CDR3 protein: CASSEEGDYEQYF
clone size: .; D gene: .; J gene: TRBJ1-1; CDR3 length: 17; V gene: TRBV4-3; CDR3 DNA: TGCGCCAGCAGCCAAGACAGGGTAACAAACGCGAACACTGAAGCTTTCTTT; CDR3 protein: CASSQDRVTNANTEAFF
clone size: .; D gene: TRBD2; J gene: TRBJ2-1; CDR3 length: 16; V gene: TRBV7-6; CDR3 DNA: TGTGCCAGCAGCTTGCGCGGGGGGCGCTCCTACAATGAGCAGTTCTTC; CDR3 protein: CASSLRGGRSYNEQFF
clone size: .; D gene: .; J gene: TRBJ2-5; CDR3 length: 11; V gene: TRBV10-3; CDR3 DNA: TGTGCCATCAGCGCCGGAGAGACCCAGTACTTC; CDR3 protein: CAISAGETQYF
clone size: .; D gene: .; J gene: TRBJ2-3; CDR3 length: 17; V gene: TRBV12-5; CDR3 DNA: .; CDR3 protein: CATPVGPGLAGTDTQYF
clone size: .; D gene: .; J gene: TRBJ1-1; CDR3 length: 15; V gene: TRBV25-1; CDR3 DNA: TGTGCCAGCAGTGAATATCTGGGAGAGAACACTGAAGCTTTCTTT; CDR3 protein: CASSEYLGENTEAFF
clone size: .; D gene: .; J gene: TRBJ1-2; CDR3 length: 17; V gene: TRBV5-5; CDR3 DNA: TGTGCCAGCAGGACCCCGGACTCGTCCCTCTCGTTGTATGGCTACACCTTC; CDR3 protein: CASRTPDSSLSLYGYTF
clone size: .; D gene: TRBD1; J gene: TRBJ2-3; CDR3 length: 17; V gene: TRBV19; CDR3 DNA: TGTGCCAGTAGTATAGATCTTTGGACAGGCCTCACAGATACGCAGTATTTT; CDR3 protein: CASSIDLWTGLTDTQYF
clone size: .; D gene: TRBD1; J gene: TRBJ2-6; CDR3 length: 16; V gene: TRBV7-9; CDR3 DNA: TGTGCCAGCAGTTCCGGGACAGGGACTGGGGCCAACGTCCTGACTTTC; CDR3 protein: CASSSGTGTGANVLTF
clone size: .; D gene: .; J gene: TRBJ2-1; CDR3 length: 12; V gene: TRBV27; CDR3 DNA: TGTGCCAGCAGTCTCCGGGACAATGAGCAGTTCTTC; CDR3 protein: CASSLRDNEQFF
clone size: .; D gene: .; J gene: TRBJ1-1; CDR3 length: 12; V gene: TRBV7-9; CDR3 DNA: TGTGCCAGCAGCCAAACAGGGTATGAAGCTTTCTTT; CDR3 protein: CASSQTGYEAFF
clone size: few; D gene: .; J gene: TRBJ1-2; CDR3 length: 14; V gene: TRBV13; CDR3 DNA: TGTGCCAGCAGCTTAGGACGGGTTAACTATGGCTACACCTTC; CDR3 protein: CASSLGRVNYGYTF
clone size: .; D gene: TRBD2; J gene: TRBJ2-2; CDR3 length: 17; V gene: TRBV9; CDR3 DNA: TGTGCCAGCAGCGTAGAACTAGCGGGGGGGCCGGGCGGGGAGCTGTTTTTT; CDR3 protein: CASSVELAGGPGGELFF
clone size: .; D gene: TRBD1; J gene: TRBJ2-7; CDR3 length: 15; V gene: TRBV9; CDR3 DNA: TGTGCCAGCAGCGTGGGGACAGGGGGAGACTACGAGCAGTACTTC; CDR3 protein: CASSVGTGGDYEQYF
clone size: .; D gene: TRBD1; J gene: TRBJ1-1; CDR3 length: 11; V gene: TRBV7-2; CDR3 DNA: TGTGCCAGCAGTGGAGGACAGGGGGCTTTCTTT; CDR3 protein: CASSGGQGAFF
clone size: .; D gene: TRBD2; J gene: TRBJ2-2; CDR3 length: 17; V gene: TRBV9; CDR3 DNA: TGTGCCAGCAGCACCCGGACTAGCGGGGACCGAACCGGGGAGCTGTTTTTT; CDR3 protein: CASSTRTSGDRTGELFF
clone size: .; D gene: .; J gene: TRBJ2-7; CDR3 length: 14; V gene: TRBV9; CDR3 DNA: TGTGCCAGCAGCGCCGGGACTGATGTCTGGGAGCAGTACTTC; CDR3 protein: CASSAGTDVWEQYF
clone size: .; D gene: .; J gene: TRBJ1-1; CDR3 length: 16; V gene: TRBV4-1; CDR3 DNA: TGCGCCAGCAGCCAAGCGGGGGGGGCGATGAACACTGAAGCTTTCTTT; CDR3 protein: CASSQAGGAMNTEAFF
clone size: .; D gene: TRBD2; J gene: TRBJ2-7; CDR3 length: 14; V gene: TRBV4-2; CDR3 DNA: TGTGCCAGCAGGACTAGCGGGGCCTCCTACGAGCAGTACTTC; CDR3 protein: CASRTSGASYEQYF
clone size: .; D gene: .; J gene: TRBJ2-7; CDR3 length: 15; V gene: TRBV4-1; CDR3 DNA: TGCGCCAGCAGCCCATTCGGGGGTGGGGGGTACGAGCAGTACTTC; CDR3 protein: CASSPFGGGGYEQYF
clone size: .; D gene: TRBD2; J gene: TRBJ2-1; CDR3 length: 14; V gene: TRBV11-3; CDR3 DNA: TGTGCCAGCAGCTCTAGCGGGGGGCCTTATGAGCAGTTCTTC; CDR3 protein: CASSSSGGPYEQFF
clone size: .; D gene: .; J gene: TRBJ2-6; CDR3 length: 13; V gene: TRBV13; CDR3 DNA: TGTGCCAGCAGCTTGCAGGGGAACAACGTCCTGACTTTC; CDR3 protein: CASSLQGNNVLTF
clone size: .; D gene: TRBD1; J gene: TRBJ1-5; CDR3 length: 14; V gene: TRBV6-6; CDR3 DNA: TGTGCCAGCAATACAGGGGATAGCAATCAGCCCCAGCATTTT; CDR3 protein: CASNTGDSNQPQHF
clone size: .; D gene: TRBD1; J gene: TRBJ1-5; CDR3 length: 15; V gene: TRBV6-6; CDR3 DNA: TGTGCCAGCAGTCCCGGGACAGGGGGCAATCAGCCCCAGCATTTT; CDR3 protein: CASSPGTGGNQPQHF
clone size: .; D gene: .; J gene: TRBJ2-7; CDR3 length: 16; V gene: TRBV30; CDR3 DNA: TGTGCCTGGGGGGTCAGGGGCCTAGGAATCCCCTACGAGCAGTACTTC; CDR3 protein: CAWGVRGLGIPYEQYF
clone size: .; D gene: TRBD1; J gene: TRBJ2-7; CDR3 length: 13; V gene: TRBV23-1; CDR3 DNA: TGCGCCAGCCCCTGGGGACAGCACCACGAGCAGTACTTC; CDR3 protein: CASPWGQHHEQYF
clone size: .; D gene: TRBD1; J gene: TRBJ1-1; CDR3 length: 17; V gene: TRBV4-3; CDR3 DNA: TGCGCCAGCAGCCAAGATTCACAGGGGACCATGAACACTGAAGCTTTCTTT; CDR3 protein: CASSQDSQGTMNTEAFF
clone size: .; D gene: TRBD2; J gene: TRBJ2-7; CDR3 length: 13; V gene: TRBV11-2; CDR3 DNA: TGTGCCAGCAGCGTGGGGAGGGGCTACGAGCAGTACTTC; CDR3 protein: CASSVGRGYEQYF
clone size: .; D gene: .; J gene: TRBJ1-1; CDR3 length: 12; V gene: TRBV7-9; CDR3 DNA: TGTGCCAGCAGCCCCCTCGGGACTGAAGCTTTCTTT; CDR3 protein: CASSPLGTEAFF
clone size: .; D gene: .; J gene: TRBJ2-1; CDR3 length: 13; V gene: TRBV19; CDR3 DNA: TGTGCCAGTAGCCCCTCAACCGGGAGTGAGCAGTTCTTC; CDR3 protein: CASSPSTGSEQFF
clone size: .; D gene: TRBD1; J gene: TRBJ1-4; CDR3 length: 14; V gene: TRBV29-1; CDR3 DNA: TGCAGCGTTTACTCCGGGACAGGGAGTGAAAAACTGTTTTTT; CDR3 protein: CSVYSGTGSEKLFF
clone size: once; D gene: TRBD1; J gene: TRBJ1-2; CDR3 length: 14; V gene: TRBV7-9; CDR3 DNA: TGTGCCAGCAGCTCACGGGACAGGGACTCTGGCTACACCTTC; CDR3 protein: CASSSRDRDSGYTF
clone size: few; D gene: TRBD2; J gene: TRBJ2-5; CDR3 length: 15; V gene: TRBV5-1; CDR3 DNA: TGCGCCAGCAGCTTGGTAGCGGGGGACCAAGAGACCCAGTACTTC; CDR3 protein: CASSLVAGDQETQYF
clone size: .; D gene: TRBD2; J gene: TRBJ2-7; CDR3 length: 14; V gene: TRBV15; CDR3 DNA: TGTGCCACCAGCAGAGTGGCGGGGGCCTACGAGCAGTACTTC; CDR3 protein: CATSRVAGAYEQYF
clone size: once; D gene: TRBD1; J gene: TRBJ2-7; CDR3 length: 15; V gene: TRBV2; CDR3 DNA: TGTGCCATGCTGACCGGGACAGGAGTGGTGGACGAGCAGTACTTC; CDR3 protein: CAMLTGTGVVDEQYF
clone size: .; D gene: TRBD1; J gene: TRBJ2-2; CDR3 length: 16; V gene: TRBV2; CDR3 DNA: TGTGCCAGCAGTGAGGTTGACAGGGGCGTGTCCGGGGAGCTGTTTTTT; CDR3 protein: CASSEVDRGVSGELFF
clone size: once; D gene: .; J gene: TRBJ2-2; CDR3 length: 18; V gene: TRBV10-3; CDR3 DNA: TGTGCCATCAGTGAGTTGCCAGGGCAACCCTCGAACACCGGGGAGCTGTTTTTT; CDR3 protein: CAISELPGQPSNTGELFF
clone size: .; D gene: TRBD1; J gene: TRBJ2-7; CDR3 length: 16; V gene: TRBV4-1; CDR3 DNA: TGCGCCAGCAGCCCGAGTCCCCGCAGGGGGCCCTACGAGCAGTACTTC; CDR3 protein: CASSPSPRRGPYEQYF
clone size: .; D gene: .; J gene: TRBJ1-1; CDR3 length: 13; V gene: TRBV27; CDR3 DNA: TGTGCCAGCAGTCCAGGGTACGCCACTGAAGCTTTCTTT; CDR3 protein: CASSPGYATEAFF
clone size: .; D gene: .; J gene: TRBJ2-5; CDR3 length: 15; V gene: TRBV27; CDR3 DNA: TGTGCCAGCAGTTTAGGGGGAGGGGGAAGAGAGACCCAGTACTTC; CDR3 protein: CASSLGGGGRETQYF
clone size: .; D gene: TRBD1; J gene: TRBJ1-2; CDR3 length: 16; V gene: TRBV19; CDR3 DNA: TGTGCCAGTAGTCTAGGCGGCAGGGGGCTGGTCTATGGCTACACCTTC; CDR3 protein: CASSLGGRGLVYGYTF
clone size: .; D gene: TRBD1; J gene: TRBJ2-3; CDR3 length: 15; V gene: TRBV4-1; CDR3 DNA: TGCGCCAGCCAACCGTCCGGGACAGACACAGATACGCAGTATTTT; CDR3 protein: CASQPSGTDTDTQYF
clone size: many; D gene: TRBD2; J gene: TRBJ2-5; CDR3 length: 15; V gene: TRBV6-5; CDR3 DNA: TGTGCCAGCGCCCAACTAGCGGGATATCAAGAGACCCAGTACTTC; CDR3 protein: CASAQLAGYQETQYF